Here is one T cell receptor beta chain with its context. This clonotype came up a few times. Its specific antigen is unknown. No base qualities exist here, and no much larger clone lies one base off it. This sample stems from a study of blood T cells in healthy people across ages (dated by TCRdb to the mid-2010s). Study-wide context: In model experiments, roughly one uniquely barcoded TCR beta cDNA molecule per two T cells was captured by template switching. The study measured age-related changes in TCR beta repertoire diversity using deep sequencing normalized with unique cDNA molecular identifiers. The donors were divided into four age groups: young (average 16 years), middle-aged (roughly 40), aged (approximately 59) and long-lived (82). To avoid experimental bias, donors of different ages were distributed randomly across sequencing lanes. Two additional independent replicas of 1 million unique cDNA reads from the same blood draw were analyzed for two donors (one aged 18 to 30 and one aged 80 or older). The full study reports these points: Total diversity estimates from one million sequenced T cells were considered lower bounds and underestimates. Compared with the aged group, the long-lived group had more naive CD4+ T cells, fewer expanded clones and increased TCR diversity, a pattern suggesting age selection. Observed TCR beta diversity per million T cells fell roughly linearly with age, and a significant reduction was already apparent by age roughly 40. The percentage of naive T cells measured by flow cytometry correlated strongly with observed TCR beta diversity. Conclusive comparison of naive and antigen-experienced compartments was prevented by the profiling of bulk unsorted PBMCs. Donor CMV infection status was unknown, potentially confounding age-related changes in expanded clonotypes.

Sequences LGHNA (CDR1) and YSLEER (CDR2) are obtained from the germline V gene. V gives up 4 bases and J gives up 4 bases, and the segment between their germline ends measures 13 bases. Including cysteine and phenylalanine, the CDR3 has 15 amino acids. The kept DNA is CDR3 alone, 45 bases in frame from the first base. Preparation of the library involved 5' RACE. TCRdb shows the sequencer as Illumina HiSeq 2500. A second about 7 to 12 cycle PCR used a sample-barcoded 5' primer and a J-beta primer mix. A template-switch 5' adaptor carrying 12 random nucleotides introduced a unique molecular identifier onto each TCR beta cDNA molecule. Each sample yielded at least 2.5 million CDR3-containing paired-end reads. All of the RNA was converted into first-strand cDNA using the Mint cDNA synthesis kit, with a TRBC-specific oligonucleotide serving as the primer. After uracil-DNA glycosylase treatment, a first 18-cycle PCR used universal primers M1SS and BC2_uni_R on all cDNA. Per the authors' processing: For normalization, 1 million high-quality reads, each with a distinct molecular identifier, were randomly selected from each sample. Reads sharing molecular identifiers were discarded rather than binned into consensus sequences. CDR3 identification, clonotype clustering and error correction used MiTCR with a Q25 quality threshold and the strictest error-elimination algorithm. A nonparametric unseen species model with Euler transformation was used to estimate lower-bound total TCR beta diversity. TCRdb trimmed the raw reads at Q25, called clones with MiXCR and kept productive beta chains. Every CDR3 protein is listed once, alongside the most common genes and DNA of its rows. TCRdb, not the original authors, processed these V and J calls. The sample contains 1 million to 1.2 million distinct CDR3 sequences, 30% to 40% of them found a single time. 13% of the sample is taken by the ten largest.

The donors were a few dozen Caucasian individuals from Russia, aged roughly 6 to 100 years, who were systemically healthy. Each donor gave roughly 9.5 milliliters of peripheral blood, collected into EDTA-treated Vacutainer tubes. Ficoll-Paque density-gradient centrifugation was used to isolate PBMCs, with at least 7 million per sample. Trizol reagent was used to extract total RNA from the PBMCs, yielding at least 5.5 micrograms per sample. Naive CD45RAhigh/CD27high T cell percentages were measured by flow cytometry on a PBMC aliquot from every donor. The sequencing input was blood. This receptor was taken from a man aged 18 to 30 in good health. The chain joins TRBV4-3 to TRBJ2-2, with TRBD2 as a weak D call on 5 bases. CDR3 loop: CASSLRRGFTGELFF. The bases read TGCGCCAGCAGCCTCCGACGGGGATTCACCGGGGAGCTGTTTTTT.